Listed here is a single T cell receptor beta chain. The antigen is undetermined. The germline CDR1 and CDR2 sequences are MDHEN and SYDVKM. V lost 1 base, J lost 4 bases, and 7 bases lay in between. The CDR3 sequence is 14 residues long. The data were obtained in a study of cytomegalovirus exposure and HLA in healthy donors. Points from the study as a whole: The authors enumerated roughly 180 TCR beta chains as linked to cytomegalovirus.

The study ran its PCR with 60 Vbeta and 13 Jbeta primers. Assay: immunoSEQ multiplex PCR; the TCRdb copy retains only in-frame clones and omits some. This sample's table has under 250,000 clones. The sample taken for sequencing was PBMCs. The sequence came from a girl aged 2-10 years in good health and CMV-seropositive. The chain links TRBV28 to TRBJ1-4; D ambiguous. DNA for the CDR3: TGTGCCAGCAGTTTATACAGTAGTAATGAAAAACTGTTTTTT. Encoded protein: CASSLYSSNEKLFF. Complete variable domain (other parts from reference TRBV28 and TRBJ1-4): DVKVTQSSRYLVKRTGEKVFLECVQDMDHENMFWYRQDPGLGLRLIYFSYDVKMKEKGDIPEGYSVSREKKERFSLILESASTNQTSMYLCASSLYSSNEKLFFGSGTQLSVL.